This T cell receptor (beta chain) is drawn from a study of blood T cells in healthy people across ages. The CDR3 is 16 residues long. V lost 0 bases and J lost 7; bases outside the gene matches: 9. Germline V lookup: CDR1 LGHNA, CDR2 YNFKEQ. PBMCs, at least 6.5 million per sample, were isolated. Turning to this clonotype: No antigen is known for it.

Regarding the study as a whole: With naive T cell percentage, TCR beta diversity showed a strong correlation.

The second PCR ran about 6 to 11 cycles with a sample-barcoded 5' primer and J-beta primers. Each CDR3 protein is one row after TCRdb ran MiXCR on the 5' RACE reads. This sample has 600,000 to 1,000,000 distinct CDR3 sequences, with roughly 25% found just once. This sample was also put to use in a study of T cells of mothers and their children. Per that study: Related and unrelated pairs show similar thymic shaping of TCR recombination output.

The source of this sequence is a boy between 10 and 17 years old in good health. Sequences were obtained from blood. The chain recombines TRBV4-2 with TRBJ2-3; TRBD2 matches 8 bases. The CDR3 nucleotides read TGTGCCAGCAGCCAAGATGGGGCAGCGGGAGTAAATACGCAGTATTTT. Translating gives CASSQDGAAGVNTQYF.